The 16 T cell receptor beta chains below were found in one sample sequenced in a study of radiotherapy plus CTLA-4 blockade in lung cancer. Here immunoSEQ multiplex PCR was the method, and the copy in TCRdb shows in-frame clones only, minus some. The sample records about 80,000 clones, 70% to 90% being singletons. Sample: peripheral blood, taken from a patient treated with radiotherapy plus ipilimumab. These receptors all come from a human donor with non-small cell lung cancer who had stable disease on radiotherapy plus ipilimumab.

The chain carries TRBV7-7 and TRBJ2-1, with no clear D. CDR3 size: 12 residues. CDR1 SSHAT and CDR2 FNYEAQ come from the germline V gene (reference sequence). The CDR3 sequence is CWATPVSDEQFF. The CDR3 DNA reads as TGTTGGGCAACTCCCGTGTCCGATGAGCAGTTCTTC. Based on the CDR3 plus reference TRBV7-7 and TRBJ2-1, the full variable domain is GAGVSQSPRYKVTKRGQDVTLRCDPISSHATLYWYQQALGQGPEFLTYFNYEAQPDKSGLPSDRFSAERPEGSISTLTIQRTEQRDSAMYRCWATPVSDEQFFGPGTRLTVL.

V and J are TRBV10-2 and TRBJ2-7; a weak D match, TRBD2 (5 bases). Trimming removed 5 bases from V and 3 bases from J, with 8 bases in between. From germline, CDR1 is WSHSY and CDR2 SAAADI. The CDR3 has 12 residues. The DNA of the CDR3 is TGCGCCAGCAGTAATAGCGTCTACGAGCAGTACTTC. It codes for CASSNSVYEQYF.

This clone was detected once. The chain uses TRBV5-1 and TRBJ2-7; 9 bases are shared with TRBD2. The CDR3 spans 16 residues. The ends lost 4 bases at V and 5 bases at J; junction bases unmatched: 13. In germline, CDR1 is SGHRS, CDR2 YFSETQ. The CDR3 loop reads CASSPLGREGINEQYF. The CDR3 region has the DNA TGCGCCAGCAGCCCCCTGGGGCGGGAGGGGATCAACGAGCAGTACTTC. The whole variable domain, remainder taken from reference TRBV5-1 and TRBJ2-7, is KAGVTQTPRYLIKTRGQQVTLSCSPISGHRSVSWYQQTPGQGLQFLFEYFSETQRNKGNFPGRFSGRQFSNSRSEMNVSTLELGDSALYLCASSPLGREGINEQYFGPGTRLTVT.

The rearrangement joins TRBV7-2 to TRBJ1-2, with unresolved D. Trimming cost V 2 bases and J 7 bases, with 8 bases left between them. Germline CDR1 SGHTA, CDR2 FQGNSA. CDR3 length: 12 residues. CDR3 DNA: TGTGCCAGCAGCTTATTAGGATTTGGCTACACCTTC. Its translation is CASSLLGFGYTF.

J is TRBJ2-3 and V is TRBV5-4; 8 bases agree with TRBD2. Germline CDR1 and CDR2: SGHNT and YYREEE (reference sequence). V lost 4 bases and J lost 1; bases outside the gene matches: 8. The CDR3 has 16 amino acids. The CDR3 DNA reads as TGTGCCAGCAGCCGGGGGGGTTTCGTGGGCACAGATACGCAGTATTTT. The encoded protein is CASSRGGFVGTDTQYF.

V is TRBV10-1 and J is TRBJ2-1, with TRBD2 matching over 7 bases. The V gene's germline CDR1 is WNHNN and CDR2 SYGVQD (reference sequence). The CDR3 extends over 17 amino acids. V shed 4 bases and J 7 bases; nucleotides not matched to a gene: 16. The CDR3 reads CASSGVRGGRGVNEQFF. The CDR3 DNA sequence: TGCGCCAGCAGTGGCGTTCGTGGCGGGAGAGGCGTGAATGAGCAGTTCTTC.

This chain uses TRBV27 with TRBJ1-5; TRBD1 agrees at 8 bases. The CDR3 length is 14 residues. The V gene's germline CDR1 is MNHEY and CDR2 SMNVEV (reference sequence). V shed 4 bases, J shed 2 bases, and the junction held 1 base outside the gene matches. DNA for the CDR3: TGTGCCAGCAGTTGGGGACAGGGCAATCAGCCCCAGCATTTT. This translates into CASSWGQGNQPQHF.

The chain recombines TRBV9 with TRBJ2-3; perhaps TRBD2 as D (6 bases). The CDR3 length is 15 residues. V was cut by 0 bases and J by 1 base, with 9 bases left in between. Germline V lookup: CDR1 SGDLS, CDR2 YYNGEE. CDR3 nucleotide sequence: TGTGCCAGCAGCGTAGTAGCTAGCGGCACAGATACGCAGTATTTT. This translates into CASSVVASGTDTQYF.

This clone turned up a few times. The V gene is TRBV19, the J gene TRBJ1-5, with 11 nucleotides matching TRBD1. The J segment lost 8 bases and the V segment lost 6 bases, leaving 12 bases of the junction unmatched. This CDR3 has 16 residues. The V gene's germline CDR1 is LNHDA and CDR2 SQIVND (reference sequence). The CDR3 reads CASSETGTGGREPQHF. The CDR3, as DNA: TGTGCCAGTAGCGAAACCGGGACAGGGGGACGTGAGCCCCAGCATTTT. The variable domain in full, completed from reference TRBV19 and TRBJ1-5, reads DGGITQSPKYLFRKEGQNVTLSCEQNLNHDAMYWYRQDPGQGLRLIYYSQIVNDFQKGDIAEGYSVSREKKESFPLTVTSAQKNPTAFYLCASSETGTGGREPQHFGDGTRLSIL.

The chain combines TRBV4-1 with TRBJ1-5, with D possibly TRBD1 on 6 matching bases. CDR1 and CDR2 from the germline V gene are MGHRA and YSYEKL. Trimming removed 3 bases at V and 9 bases at J, with 18 bases between. The CDR3 covers 15 residues. This CDR3 reads CASSHRQAAFWPQHF. Written as DNA, the CDR3 is TGCGCCAGCAGCCACCGACAGGCCGCCTTTTGGCCCCAGCATTTT.

The chain carries TRBV18 and TRBJ2-1, with 8 bases identical to TRBD1. This CDR3 spans 14 amino acids. The V and J ends lost 3 bases and 6 bases, in that order; junction bases with no gene match: 4. The germline gives CDR1 KGHSH, CDR2 LQKENI. The CDR3 coding sequence is TGTGCCAGCTCACCCGGACAGGGATTCAATGAGCAGTTCTTC. Protein sequence: CASSPGQGFNEQFF.

V and J are TRBV7-8 and TRBJ1-5, with TRBD1 identical over 7 bases. The length of the CDR3 is 13 residues. V dropped 1 base and J dropped 7; count of bases not matched to a gene: 1. CDR1 is SGHVS and CDR2 is FQNEAQ in the germline V gene. This CDR3 reads CASSLDRGQPQHF. CDR3 DNA sequence: TGTGCCAGCAGCTTAGACAGGGGCCAGCCCCAGCATTTT.

The chain links TRBV6-1 to TRBJ2-5; the D is unclear. Germline loops: CDR1 MNHNS, CDR2 SASEGT. Trimming pared 6 bases from V and 1 base from J, leaving 12 bases between. This CDR3 has 14 residues. The CDR3 bases are TGTGCCAGCAGGATCTTTACGAGCCAAGAGACCCAGTACTTC. Its translation: CASRIFTSQETQYF.

J is TRBJ2-6 and V is TRBV6-6, with D possibly matching TRBD1 (8 bases). The germline CDR1 and CDR2 sequences are MNHNY and SVGAGI (reference sequence). Trimming took off 7 bases at V and 2 bases at J, with 12 bases between the two ends. CDR3 length: 15 residues. The DNA for the CDR3 is TGTGCCAGCATACAGGGGGGGACTGGGGCCAACGTCCTGACTTTC. Its translation is CASIQGGTGANVLTF.

The chain is built from TRBV7-9 and TRBJ1-2; 8 bases align to TRBD1. V trimming: 7 bases; J trimming: 3 bases; junction bases outside the gene matches: 7. Germline lookup yields CDR1 SEHNR and CDR2 FQNEAQ (reference sequence). The CDR3 contains 14 residues. The CDR3 DNA sequence: TGTGCCAGCACCGACCCGACAGGGGACTATGGCTACACCTTC. As protein: CASTDPTGDYGYTF.

This chain uses TRBV5-6 with TRBJ1-1; the D gene is possibly TRBD1 (5 bases). This CDR3 contains 18 residues. V gave up 0 bases and J gave up 0 bases, with 18 bases separating them. Germline values: CDR1 SGHDT, CDR2 YYEEEE. The CDR3 bases are TGTGCCAGCAGCTTGGCCCGGGGGATCCGATCTATGAACACTGAAGCTTTCTTT. Translated: CASSLARGIRSMNTEAFF.